This is a list of T cell receptor beta chains from one sample in a study of blood T cell repertoires in COVID-19. Using immunoSEQ multiplex PCR, the repertoire was profiled, and TCRdb retains in-frame clones only, with some absent. Of around 250,000 clones in the sample, roughly 80% were seen once. The material sequenced was peripheral blood. The receptor source for this set is a woman aged 18-35 years with acute or convalescent COVID-19. The CDR3 runs from the conserved cysteine through the conserved F or W. The order of the fields is J gene, clone size, V gene, D gene, CDR3 protein, CDR3 DNA. D genes are given only for firm matches. Size is stated for part of the rows, as once, few or many counts, or as a class when the clone is expanded.

TRBJ1-5 . TRBV28 TRBD1 CASIPQGIGNQPQHF TGTGCCAGCATCCCACAGGGGATCGGCAATCAGCCCCAGCATTTT
TRBJ2-1 few TRBV6-5 TRBD1 CASSSPRQGAREQFF TGTGCCAGCAGTTCACCCCGACAGGGGGCTCGTGAGCAGTTCTTC
TRBJ2-1 . TRBV11-2 . CATRSSYNEQFF TGTGCCACCCGGAGCTCCTACAATGAGCAGTTCTTC
TRBJ1-1 . TRBV10-2 . CARPPISQGLSPCGTEAFF TGCGCCAGGCCCCCTATTAGCCAGGGCCTCTCTCCATGCGGCACTGAAGCTTTCTTT
TRBJ2-1 . TRBV2 TRBD2 CASSHVPGLAQEDSYNEQFF TGTGCCAGCAGTCACGTTCCGGGACTAGCGCAAGAGGATTCCTACAATGAGCAGTTCTTC
TRBJ1-4 . TRBV19 . CASWTGDANEKLFF TGTGCCAGTTGGACGGGAGACGCAAATGAAAAACTGTTTTTT
TRBJ1-3 few TRBV12-3/TRBV12-4 . CASAVRAGNTIYF TGTGCCAGCGCGGTCAGGGCTGGAAACACCATATATTTT
TRBJ1-1 . TRBV9 . CASSDPGGARNTEAFF TGTGCCAGCAGCGACCCCGGGGGGGCGAGGAACACTGAAGCTTTCTTT
TRBJ2-2 . TRBV24-1 . CATSDPGTSNTGELFF TGTGCCACCAGTGACCCCGGGACATCGAACACCGGGGAGCTGTTTTTT
TRBJ2-7 . TRBV28 TRBD1 CASRSGQGVHEQYF TGTGCCAGCAGGTCGGGACAGGGAGTCCACGAGCAGTACTTC
TRBJ2-3 . TRBV4-2 . CASSARTGLDTDTQYF TGTGCCAGCAGCGCACGGACGGGACTTGACACAGATACGCAGTATTTT
TRBJ1-3 . TRBV4-3 . CASSQALTTGNTIYF TGCGCCAGCAGCCAAGCACTCACGACTGGAAACACCATATATTTT
TRBJ2-7 . TRBV6-2/TRBV6-3 TRBD2 CASSYFFLAGDHEQYF TGTGCCAGCAGCTATTTTTTCCTAGCGGGAGATCACGAGCAGTACTTC
TRBJ2-3 . TRBV5-1 TRBD2 CASSANPPGLAGDTQYF TGCGCCAGCAGCGCTAATCCCCCGGGACTAGCGGGTGATACGCAGTATTTT
TRBJ1-1 . TRBV4-3 TRBD1 CASSQRQGATEAFF TGCGCCAGCAGCCAGCGACAGGGGGCCACTGAAGCTTTCTTT
TRBJ1-6 once TRBV3-1/TRBV3-2 . CASSLGQTNSPLHF TGTGCCAGCAGCCTCGGACAGACCAATTCACCCCTCCACTTT
TRBJ1-4 . TRBV2 TRBD1 CASSETGVEEKLFF TGTGCCAGCAGTGAAACAGGGGTTGAGGAAAAACTGTTTTTT